This T cell receptor beta chain comes out of a study of CD8 T cells in ankylosing spondylitis. TCRdb passed the 5' RACE reads through MiXCR, listing each CDR3 protein once. The table records about 210,000 distinct CDR3 sequences, approximately 7.6% of them present only once. Trimming removed 5 bases at V and 0 bases at J, with 22 bases between. The CDR3 runs 19 residues. Germline CDR1 reads MNHNS; CDR2 reads SASEGT. This clonotype was detected many times. This chain uses TRBV6-1 with TRBJ2-2; D not certain. The TCR originated in a female donor with ankylosing spondylitis or in good health (not recorded which). Sequenced sample: blood, either unsorted or a sorted T cell fraction (not recorded which). The CDR3 sequence is CASSLFPPHGSSNTGELFF. DNA for the CDR3: TGTGCCAGCAGTCTTTTCCCACCCCACGGCAGTTCGAACACCGGGGAGCTGTTTTTT.